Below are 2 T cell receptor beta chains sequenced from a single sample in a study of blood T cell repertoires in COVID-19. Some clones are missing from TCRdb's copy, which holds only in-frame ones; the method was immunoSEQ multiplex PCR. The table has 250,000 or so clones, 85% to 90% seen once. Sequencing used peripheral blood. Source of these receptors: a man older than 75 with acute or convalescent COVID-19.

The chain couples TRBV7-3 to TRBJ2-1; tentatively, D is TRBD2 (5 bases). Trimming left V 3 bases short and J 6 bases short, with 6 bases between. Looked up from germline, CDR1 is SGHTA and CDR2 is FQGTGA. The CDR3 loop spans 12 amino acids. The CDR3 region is CASSFAGNEQFF. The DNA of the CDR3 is TGTGCCAGCAGCTTCGCGGGCAATGAGCAGTTCTTC.

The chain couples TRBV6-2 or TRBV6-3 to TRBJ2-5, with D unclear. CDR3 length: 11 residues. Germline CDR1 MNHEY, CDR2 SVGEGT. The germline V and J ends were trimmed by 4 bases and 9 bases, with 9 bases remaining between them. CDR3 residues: CASSSRAPQYF. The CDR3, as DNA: TGTGCCAGCAGTTCAAGAGCTCCCCAGTACTTC.